The next 27 T cell receptor beta chains were all read from a single sample in a study of blood T cell repertoires in COVID-19. The assay was immunoSEQ multiplex PCR, and TCRdb's table has in-frame clones only and misses some. The sample has roughly 360,000 clones; roughly four fifths are singletons. Sequenced sample: peripheral blood. These receptors were collected from a human donor with acute or convalescent COVID-19. The donor label of this sample is uncertain.

The chain uses TRBV5-4 and TRBJ2-3, with 10 nucleotides matching TRBD2. This CDR3 is built from 17 residues. CDR1 and CDR2 (germline): SGHNT, YYREEE (reference sequence). J was trimmed by 2 bases and V by 4 bases; bases with no gene match: 10. CDR3 loop: CASSLRRLAGNTDTQYF. The CDR3 DNA is TGTGCCAGCAGCCTGAGGAGACTAGCGGGCAACACAGATACGCAGTATTTT.

This rearrangement joins TRBV2 to TRBJ2-4, with D possibly TRBD1 on 6 matching bases. The CDR3 length is 14 residues. CDR1 SNHLY and CDR2 FYNNEI come from the germline V gene. Trimming stripped 5 bases from V and 6 bases from J, with 14 bases between. Here the CDR3 DNA reads TGTGCCAGCAGTTCTGGGGGCGGACGAAACATTCAGTACTTC. It codes for CASSSGGGRNIQYF.

The V call is TRBV27, the J call TRBJ2-3; D is possibly TRBD2 (5 bases). This CDR3 is 16 amino acids long. V lost 6 bases to trimming and J lost 1 base, with 17 bases between them. Germline values: CDR1 MNHEY, CDR2 SMNVEV (reference sequence). The CDR3 reads CASRPLFSGGTDTQYF. The CDR3, as DNA: TGTGCCAGCAGGCCCCTGTTCTCCGGGGGCACAGATACGCAGTATTTT.

The CDR3 sequence is CASSFGRAQPQHF. In DNA, the CDR3 is TGTGCCAGCAGTTTCGGCAGGGCTCAGCCCCAGCATTTT. V gene TRBV12-3 or TRBV12-4 combines with J gene TRBJ1-5, with D possibly matching TRBD1 (5 bases). The length of the CDR3 is 13 residues. Trimming took 3 bases from V and 6 from J, leaving 9 bases between them.

The J gene is TRBJ1-5, the V gene TRBV18, with D unclear. CDR1 is KGHSH, CDR2 LQKENI, per germline. The CDR3 is 13 residues long. The V gene lost 5 bases and the J gene lost 4 bases, with 9 bases spanning the gap. The CDR3 DNA reads as TGTGCCAGCTCATTGGCTGTAAATCAGCCCCAGCATTTT. This sequence encodes CASSLAVNQPQHF.

The chain uses TRBV9 and TRBJ1-1; 7 bases are a match to TRBD1. The CDR3 covers 13 residues. Per the germline V gene, CDR1 is SGDLS and CDR2 is YYNGEE. Losses at the gene ends were 3 bases for V and 6 bases for J; bases not matched to a gene: 5. The CDR3 coding sequence is TGTGCCAGCAGCGGGGACAGTGGGTCTGAAGCTTTCTTT. Translation: CASSGDSGSEAFF.

The rearrangement links TRBV28 to TRBJ2-7, with 8 bases identical to TRBD2. Germline V gene sequence: CDR1 MDHEN, CDR2 SYDVKM. The V gene end was trimmed by 3 bases and the J gene end by 5 bases; junction bases not matched to a gene: 6. This CDR3 is built from 14 residues. DNA for the CDR3: TGTGCCAGCAGTTTGCCGGGGGGGGCCCACGAGCAGTACTTC. This encodes CASSLPGGAHEQYF.

The count of this clone is one. This chain links TRBV7-9 with TRBJ2-1; no clear D. Germline CDR1 and CDR2: SEHNR and FQNEAQ (reference sequence). The V gene lost 5 bases and the J gene lost 9 bases, with 11 bases spanning the gap. This CDR3 is 12 amino acids long. As DNA, the CDR3 is TGTGCCAGCAGCCGCAGGCTGGGTGAGCAGTTCTTC. Protein product: CASSRRLGEQFF.

About this clone: Different DNA sequences within this sample yield the same CDR3. This chain links TRBV3-1 (or the pseudogene TRBV3-2) with TRBJ1-6, with 9 bases lining up with TRBD1. The V and J ends lost 1 base and 7 bases, in that order; junction bases with no gene match: 2. The CDR3 is made up of 15 amino acids. The germline gives CDR1 LGHDT, CDR2 YNNKEL (reference sequence). The CDR3 nucleotides are TGTGCCAGCAGCCAAGTAGGACAGGGGAATTCACCCCTCCACTTT. Its protein is CASSQVGQGNSPLHF.

This chain uses TRBV5-6 with TRBJ2-1, with TRBD2 matching over 10 bases. This CDR3 has 17 residues. V shed 0 bases, J shed 8 bases, and the junction held 11 bases outside the gene matches. CDR1 SGHDT and CDR2 YYEEEE come from the germline V gene. As DNA, the CDR3 is TGTGCCAGCAGCTTGGTTTCTTCAGCGGGAGGGCCCGATGAGCAGTTCTTC. This sequence encodes CASSLVSSAGGPDEQFF.

This clone was seen more than once but under ten times. The rearrangement uses TRBV7-8 and TRBJ2-6; 15 bases fit TRBD2. This CDR3 has 18 amino acids. Germline lookup yields CDR1 SGHVS and CDR2 FQNEAQ. With V trimmed by 5 bases and J by 3 bases, 5 bases remained unmatched. The CDR3 here is CASSPGLAGGVGANVLTF. The CDR3 DNA reads as TGTGCCAGCAGCCCGGGACTAGCGGGAGGCGTTGGGGCCAACGTCCTGACTTTC.

The chain employs TRBV18 and TRBJ2-1; tentatively, D is TRBD1 (5 bases). Trimming left V 2 bases short and J 7 bases short, with 21 bases between. The length of the CDR3 is 17 residues. Germline CDR1 and CDR2: KGHSH and LQKENI. The CDR3 nucleotides are TGTGCCAGCTCACCAGCGGTCCAGGGCCGGTTGGGTAATGAGCAGTTCTTC. Its protein is CASSPAVQGRLGNEQFF.

This chain connects TRBV2 to TRBJ1-3; no firm D call. The CDR3 covers 12 residues. Germline CDR1 reads SNHLY; CDR2 reads FYNNEI. Trimming pared 6 bases from V and 3 bases from J, leaving 6 bases between. The CDR3: CASRPGGNTIYF. The CDR3, as DNA: TGTGCCAGCAGGCCCGGTGGAAACACCATATATTTT.

In the case of this clone: Other nucleotide sequences in the sample specify the same CDR3. The chain carries TRBV27 and TRBJ2-7, with D possibly matching TRBD1 (5 bases). Trimming left V 6 bases short and J 4 bases short, with 13 bases between. CDR1 is MNHEY and CDR2 is SMNVEV in the germline V gene (reference sequence). The CDR3 runs to 13 residues. The CDR3 DNA sequence: TGTGCCAGCAGCCTTGGGGCCTCGTACGAGCAGTACTTC. This translates into CASSLGASYEQYF.

This chain links TRBV28 with TRBJ1-4, with 7 nucleotides matching TRBD1. Germline V gives CDR1 MDHEN, CDR2 SYDVKM. Losses at the gene ends were 2 bases for V and 8 bases for J; bases not matched to a gene: 11. The CDR3 spans 16 residues. CDR3 in amino acids: CASSLPLDRVREKLFF. The CDR3 DNA reads TGTGCCAGCAGTTTACCCCTCGACAGGGTTAGGGAAAAACTGTTTTTT.

The chain combines TRBV19 with TRBJ1-5; no definite D call. Germline lookup yields CDR1 LNHDA and CDR2 SQIVND (reference sequence). The CDR3 is 13 residues long. Trimming left V 5 bases short and J 2 bases short, with 7 bases between. CDR3 sequence: CASSPRGNQPQHF. Written as DNA, the CDR3 is TGTGCCAGTAGTCCGCGCGGCAATCAGCCCCAGCATTTT. The variable domain in full, with the rest retrieved from reference TRBV19 and TRBJ1-5, is DGGITQSPKYLFRKEGQNVTLSCEQNLNHDAMYWYRQDPGQGLRLIYYSQIVNDFQKGDIAEGYSVSREKKESFPLTVTSAQKNPTAFYLCASSPRGNQPQHFGDGTRLSIL.

This chain links TRBV9 with TRBJ1-4; 9 nucleotides match TRBD1. The CDR3 extends over 16 amino acids. Unmatched junction bases numbered 6, after V lost 3 bases and J lost 3 bases. Looked up from germline, CDR1 is SGDLS and CDR2 is YYNGEE. CDR3 nucleotides: TGTGCCAGCAGCGCAGGACAGGGGCCTGCTAATGAAAAACTGTTTTTT. It translates to CASSAGQGPANEKLFF.

V usage is TRBV15 and J usage is TRBJ2-6, with TRBD1 matching 7 bases. V was pared by 2 bases and J by 4 bases, with 5 bases of the junction left unmatched. This CDR3 is built from 16 residues. Germline CDR1 reads LNHNV; CDR2 reads YYDKDF (reference sequence). The CDR3 here is CATSRTQGWGANVLTF. The CDR3 nucleotides read TGTGCCACCAGCAGAACACAGGGGTGGGGGGCCAACGTCCTGACTTTC.

The V and J genes are TRBV30 and TRBJ1-1; tentative D call: TRBD1 (6 bases). The CDR3 runs to 15 residues. V lost 5 bases, J lost 0 bases, and 16 bases lay in between. Germline V gene sequence: CDR1 GTSNPN, CDR2 SVGIG (reference sequence). The CDR3 sequence: CAWETQGLMNTEAFF. The CDR3 DNA is TGTGCCTGGGAGACACAGGGCTTAATGAACACTGAAGCTTTCTTT.

The CDR3 sequence: CSARDGGAFF. Here the CDR3 DNA reads TGCAGTGCTAGAGATGGGGGGGCTTTCTTT. This sequence joins TRBV20-1 and TRBJ1-1; D perhaps matches TRBD1 (5 bases). V lost 0 bases and J lost 11, with 7 bases in between. Germline-derived CDR1 and CDR2 are DFQATT and SNEGSKA (reference sequence). The CDR3 runs 10 residues.

The V call is TRBV3-1 (or the pseudogene TRBV3-2), the J call TRBJ1-4; a possible D gene is TRBD1 (6 bases). The CDR3 is 14 amino acids. Germline values: CDR1 LGHDT, CDR2 YNNKEL (reference sequence). V was trimmed by 4 bases and J by 0 bases, leaving 6 bases between them. CDR3 bases: TGTGCCAGCAGCCGGACAGCAACTAATGAAAAACTGTTTTTT. Its translation: CASSRTATNEKLFF.

The V call is TRBV6-6, the J call TRBJ2-3; D not resolved. Germline-derived CDR1 and CDR2 are MNHNY and SVGAGI (reference sequence). The CDR3 is 17 residues long. Between the trimmed V and J ends, which lost 6 bases and 0 bases, there was a span of 19 bases. This CDR3 reads CASSRTWLAASTDTQYF. CDR3 DNA: TGTGCCAGCAGCCGAACCTGGCTCGCGGCGAGCACAGATACGCAGTATTTT.

The rearrangement links TRBV5-6 to TRBJ2-3; TRBD1 matches 7 bases. The junction had 4 bases not matched to a gene; V was cut back by 2 bases and J by 4 bases. The CDR3 sequence is 14 residues long. Germline V lookup: CDR1 SGHDT, CDR2 YYEEEE. The CDR3 coding sequence is TGTGCCAGCAGCTTTGGGCAGGGGGCAGATACGCAGTATTTT. Protein product: CASSFGQGADTQYF.

The rearrangement joins TRBV27 to TRBJ2-7; the match to TRBD2 covers 8 bases. Germline lookup yields CDR1 MNHEY and CDR2 SMNVEV (reference sequence). V shed 6 bases, J shed 0 bases, and the junction held 7 bases outside the gene matches. This CDR3 is built from 15 residues. CDR3 sequence: CASRKLAVNSYEQYF. The CDR3 coding sequence is TGTGCCAGCAGAAAACTAGCGGTTAACTCCTACGAGCAGTACTTC.

The V and J genes are TRBV3-1 (or the pseudogene TRBV3-2) and TRBJ2-1, with 9 bases identical to TRBD2. The trim removed 2 bases at V and 7 bases at J, leaving 9 bases unmatched. Germline V CDR1 and CDR2: LGHDT, YNNKEL (reference sequence). This CDR3 comprises 16 residues. CDR3 amino acids: CASSQRLAGPQNEQFF. The CDR3 region has the DNA TGTGCCAGCAGCCAAAGGCTAGCGGGGCCACAGAATGAGCAGTTCTTC.

This chain uses TRBV27 with TRBJ2-1, with D possibly TRBD1 on 5 matching bases. The V gene's germline CDR1 is MNHEY and CDR2 SMNVEV (reference sequence). V was clipped by 2 bases and J by 7 bases, with 12 bases between them. The CDR3 covers 14 residues. The CDR3 coding sequence is TGTGCCAGCAGTTTAAGCAGGGAATGGAATGAGCAGTTCTTC. Protein sequence: CASSLSREWNEQFF.

The J gene is TRBJ1-5, the V gene TRBV4-1; no reliable D call. Germline lookup yields CDR1 MGHRA and CDR2 YSYEKL. Trimming cost V 0 bases and J 2 bases, with 14 bases left between them. The CDR3 length is 17 residues. The CDR3 nucleotides are TGCGCCAGCAGCCAAGATATCAGCCGAGGAGGCAATCAGCCCCAGCATTTT. Translated: CASSQDISRGGNQPQHF.